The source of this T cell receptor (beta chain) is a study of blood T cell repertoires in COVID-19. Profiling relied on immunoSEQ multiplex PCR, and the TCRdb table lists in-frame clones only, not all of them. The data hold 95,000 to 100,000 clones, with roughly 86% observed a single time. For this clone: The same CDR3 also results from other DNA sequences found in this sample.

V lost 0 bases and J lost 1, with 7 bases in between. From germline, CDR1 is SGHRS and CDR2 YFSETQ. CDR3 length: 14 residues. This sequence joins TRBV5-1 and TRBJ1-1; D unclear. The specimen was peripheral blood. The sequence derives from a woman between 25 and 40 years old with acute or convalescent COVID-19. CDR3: CASSLGGRNTEAFF. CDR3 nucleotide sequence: TGCGCCAGCAGCTTGGGAGGCAGGAACACTGAAGCTTTCTTT. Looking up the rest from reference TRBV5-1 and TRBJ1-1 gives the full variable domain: KAGVTQTPRYLIKTRGQQVTLSCSPISGHRSVSWYQQTPGQGLQFLFEYFSETQRNKGNFPGRFSGRQFSNSRSEMNVSTLELGDSALYLCASSLGGRNTEAFFGQGTRLTVV.